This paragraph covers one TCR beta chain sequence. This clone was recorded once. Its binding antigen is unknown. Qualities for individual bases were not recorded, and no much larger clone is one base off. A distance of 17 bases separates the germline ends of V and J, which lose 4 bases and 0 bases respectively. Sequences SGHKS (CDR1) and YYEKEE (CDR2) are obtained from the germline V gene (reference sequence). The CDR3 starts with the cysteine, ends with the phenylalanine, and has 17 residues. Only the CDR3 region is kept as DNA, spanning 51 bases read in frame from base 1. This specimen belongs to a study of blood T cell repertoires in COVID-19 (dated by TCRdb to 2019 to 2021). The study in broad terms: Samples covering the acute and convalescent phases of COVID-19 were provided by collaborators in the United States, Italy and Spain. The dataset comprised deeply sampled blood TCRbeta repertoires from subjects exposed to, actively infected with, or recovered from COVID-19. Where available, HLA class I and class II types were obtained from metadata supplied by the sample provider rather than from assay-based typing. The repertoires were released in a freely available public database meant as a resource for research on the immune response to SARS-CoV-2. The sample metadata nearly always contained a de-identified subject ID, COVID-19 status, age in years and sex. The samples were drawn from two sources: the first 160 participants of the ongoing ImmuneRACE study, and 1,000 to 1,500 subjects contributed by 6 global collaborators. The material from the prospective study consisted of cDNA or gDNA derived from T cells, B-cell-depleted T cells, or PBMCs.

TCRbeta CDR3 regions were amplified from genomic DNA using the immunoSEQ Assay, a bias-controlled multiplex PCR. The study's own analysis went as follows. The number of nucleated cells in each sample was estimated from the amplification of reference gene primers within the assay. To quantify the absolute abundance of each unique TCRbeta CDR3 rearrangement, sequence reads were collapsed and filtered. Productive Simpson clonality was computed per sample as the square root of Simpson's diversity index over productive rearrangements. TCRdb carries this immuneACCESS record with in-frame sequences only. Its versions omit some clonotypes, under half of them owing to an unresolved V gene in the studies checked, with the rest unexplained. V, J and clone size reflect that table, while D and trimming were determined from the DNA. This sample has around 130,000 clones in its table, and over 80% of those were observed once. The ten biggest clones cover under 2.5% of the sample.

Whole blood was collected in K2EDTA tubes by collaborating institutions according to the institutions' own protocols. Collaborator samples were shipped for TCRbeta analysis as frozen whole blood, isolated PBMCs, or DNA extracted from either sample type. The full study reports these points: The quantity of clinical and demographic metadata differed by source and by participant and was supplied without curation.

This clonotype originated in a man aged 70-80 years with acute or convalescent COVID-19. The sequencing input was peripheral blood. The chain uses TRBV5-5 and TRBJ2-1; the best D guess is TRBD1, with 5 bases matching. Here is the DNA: TGTGCCAGCAGCCGAAGACCTGACAGAAGCTCCTACAATGAGCAGTTCTTC. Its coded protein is CASSRRPDRSSYNEQFF.